The 23 T cell receptor beta chains in this list originate from one sample, sequenced in a study of shared clonotypes between healthy human individuals. Produced via immunoSEQ multiplex PCR; TCRdb's table is partial and in-frame only. The table has about 1,800,000 clones, less than 95% seen once. CD45RO-negative CD8 cells positively selected for CCR7 made up the naive population, which excluded terminally differentiated effector memory CD45RA+ cells. Sequencing input: naive CD8+ T cells sorted from blood. These receptors were obtained from a man between 18 and 35 years old in good health.

The V call is TRBV7-9, the J call TRBJ1-2; TRBD1 might be the D (6 bases). Trimming removed 3 bases from V and 6 bases from J, with 14 bases in between. The CDR3 is 14 amino acids. Germline V gene lookup returns CDR1 SEHNR and CDR2 FQNEAQ (reference sequence). This chain's CDR3 is CASSFWRQAHGYTF. The CDR3 DNA reads TGTGCCAGCAGCTTTTGGAGACAGGCCCATGGCTACACCTTC. The entire variable domain, with the rest obtained from reference TRBV7-9 and TRBJ1-2, is as follows: DTGVSQNPRHKITKRGQNVTFRCDPISEHNRLYWYRQTLGQGPEFLTYFQNEAQLEKSRLLSDRFSAERPKGSFSTLEIQRTEQGDSAMYLCASSFWRQAHGYTFGSGTRLTVV.

The gene calls are TRBV11-2 and TRBJ1-4; 7 positions match TRBD1. Trimming cost V 3 bases and J 5 bases; bases outside gene matches: 9. Germline-derived CDR1 and CDR2 are SGHAT and FQNNGV. The CDR3 loop spans 16 amino acids. The chain's CDR3 is CASSLAGDSRNEKLFF. In DNA, the CDR3 is TGTGCCAGCAGCTTGGCTGGGGACAGCAGAAATGAAAAACTGTTTTTT.

V and J are TRBV7-9 and TRBJ1-2, with 7 bases aligning to TRBD1. This CDR3 contains 14 residues. Germline trimming cut 6 bases from V and 3 bases from J; bases unmatched to any gene: 7. Germline CDR1 is SEHNR and CDR2 is FQNEAQ (reference sequence). CDR3 DNA sequence: TGTGCCAGCAGTCCCACAGGGGACGACTATGGCTACACCTTC. The encoded protein is CASSPTGDDYGYTF. Full variable domain (remainder filled in from reference TRBV7-9 and TRBJ1-2): DTGVSQNPRHKITKRGQNVTFRCDPISEHNRLYWYRQTLGQGPEFLTYFQNEAQLEKSRLLSDRFSAERPKGSFSTLEIQRTEQGDSAMYLCASSPTGDDYGYTFGSGTRLTVV.

V and J are TRBV13 and TRBJ2-3; the D call may be TRBD1 or TRBD2 (5 bases each). Per germline, CDR1 PRHDT and CDR2 FYEKMQ (reference sequence). The CDR3 extends over 14 amino acids. Trimming stripped 5 bases from V and 0 bases from J, with 9 bases between. In nucleotides, the CDR3 is TGTGCCAGCAGCCAGAGGGGTAGCACAGATACGCAGTATTTT. This encodes CASSQRGSTDTQYF. Combining the CDR3 with reference TRBV13 and TRBJ2-3 gives the whole variable domain AAGVIQSPRHLIKEKRETATLKCYPIPRHDTVYWYQQGPGQDPQFLISFYEKMQSDKGSIPDRFSAQQFSDYHSELNMSSLELGDSALYFCASSQRGSTDTQYFGPGTRLTVL.

The V and J genes are TRBV6-5 and TRBJ2-7; 9 positions match TRBD1. Trimming at V came to 5 bases and at J to 3 bases, leaving 8 bases not matched to a gene. CDR1 is MNHEY and CDR2 is SVGAGI in the germline V gene. CDR3 size: 15 residues. CDR3 amino acids: CASSRTGEGLYEQYF. The CDR3 bases are TGTGCCAGCAGTCGGACAGGGGAGGGCCTCTACGAGCAGTACTTC.

This rearrangement joins TRBV12-5 to TRBJ2-6, with 7 bases identical to TRBD1. The CDR3 extends over 18 amino acids. Germline loops: CDR1 LGHNT, CDR2 FRNRAP. V lost 5 bases, J lost 1 base, and 11 bases stayed unmatched. CDR3 DNA: TGTGCTAGTGGTACATATACAGGGGAAAGGTCTGGGGCCAACGTCCTGACTTTC. It yields the protein CASGTYTGERSGANVLTF. The full variable domain, its missing parts supplied by reference TRBV12-5 and TRBJ2-6, is DARVTQTPRHKVTEMGQEVTMRCQPILGHNTVFWYRQTMMQGLELLAYFRNRAPLDDSGMPKDRFSAEMPDATLATLKIQPSEPRDSAVYFCASGTYTGERSGANVLTFGAGSRLTVL.

The V and J genes are TRBV15 and TRBJ2-7; 7 nucleotides agree with TRBD1. Losses at the gene ends were 0 bases for V and 5 bases for J; bases not matched to a gene: 7. Germline values: CDR1 LNHNV, CDR2 YYDKDF (reference sequence). The CDR3 loop spans 15 amino acids. The CDR3 region has the DNA TGTGCCACCAGCAGAGACTTGGGACAGTCGAACGAGCAGTACTTC. The encoded protein is CATSRDLGQSNEQYF.

This chain uses TRBV13 with TRBJ2-7; D may be TRBD1 (6 bases). CDR3 length: 13 amino acids. The V end lost 4 bases, the J end lost 5 bases, and 12 bases lay between the germline ends. Germline lookup yields CDR1 PRHDT and CDR2 FYEKMQ (reference sequence). The CDR3 DNA reads as TGTGCCAGCAGCTCCCGGACAGTCAACGAGCAGTACTTC. Translation: CASSSRTVNEQYF.

The rearrangement uses TRBV11-1 and TRBJ2-7; TRBD2 aligns across 7 bases. Germline trimming cut 1 base from V and 4 bases from J; bases unmatched to any gene: 13. There are 17 residues in the CDR3. Germline V gene sequence: CDR1 SGHAT, CDR2 FQDESV (reference sequence). CDR3 DNA: TGTGCCAGCAGCTTAGATCCGTTAAGGAGACTAGCTTACGAGCAGTACTTC. Protein: CASSLDPLRRLAYEQYF.

This chain links TRBV29-1 with TRBJ2-7; TRBD1 matches at 8 bases. Per the germline V gene, CDR1 is SQVTM and CDR2 is ANQGSEA. This CDR3 spans 14 amino acids. V shed 0 bases and J 6 bases; nucleotides not matched to a gene: 7. The CDR3 DNA follows: TGCAGCGTTGAAGATCGGGACAGGCCTACCGAGCAGTACTTC. Protein: CSVEDRDRPTEQYF.

This clone occurred once. The chain carries TRBV7-6 and TRBJ2-7; D is possibly TRBD1 (6 bases). From germline, CDR1 is SGHVS and CDR2 FNYEAQ. The CDR3 is 14 amino acids. V was clipped by 6 bases and J by 7 bases, with 19 bases between them. CDR3 in DNA: TGTGCCAGCAGTGCTAGCCCCGGGACAAAAGAGCAGTACTTC. Translation: CASSASPGTKEQYF.

The V call is TRBV7-8, the J call TRBJ2-3; 9 nucleotides agree with TRBD1. CDR1 is SGHVS, CDR2 FQNEAQ, per germline. After removal of 4 bases from V and 1 base from J, the junction contained 6 bases not matched to a gene. This CDR3 is built from 16 residues. The CDR3 bases are TGTGCCAGCAGCTATCATAGACAGGGGGGCACAGATACGCAGTATTTT. Translating gives CASSYHRQGGTDTQYF.

The rearrangement joins TRBV10-3 to TRBJ2-1; TRBD2 aligns across 8 bases. CDR1 ENHRY and CDR2 SYGVKD come from the germline V gene. The ends lost 7 bases at V and 4 bases at J; junction bases unmatched: 12. The length of the CDR3 is 16 residues. In DNA, the CDR3 is TGTGCCATCAACGAAGGGAGCGGGGGTGTGTACAATGAGCAGTTCTTC. It codes for CAINEGSGGVYNEQFF.

This clone came up a few times. This CDR3 is also generated by other DNA sequences in the sample. The chain recombines TRBV27 with TRBJ2-1; D is possibly TRBD2 (5 bases). From germline, CDR1 is MNHEY and CDR2 SMNVEV (reference sequence). The CDR3 has 13 amino acids. V lost 3 bases and J lost 2, with 5 bases in between. DNA of the CDR3: TGTGCCAGCAGTTTCGGGACCTACAATGAGCAGTTCTTC. It encodes CASSFGTYNEQFF.

The CDR3 nucleotides are TGTGCCAGCAGCTCACACAAAGGGGCAGATACCGCAGATACGCAGTATTTT. It translates to CASSSHKGADTADTQYF. The chain employs TRBV7-8 and TRBJ2-3, with a tentative D call TRBD1 (5 bases). The V and J ends lost 4 bases and 4 bases respectively, with 21 bases between them. Germline values: CDR1 SGHVS, CDR2 FQNEAQ. CDR3 length equals 17 residues. Based on the CDR3 plus reference TRBV7-8 and TRBJ2-3, the full variable domain is GAGVSQSPRYKVAKRGQDVALRCDPISGHVSLFWYQQALGQGPEFLTYFQNEAQLDKSGLPSDRFFAERPEGSVSTLKIQRTQQEDSAVYLCASSSHKGADTADTQYFGPGTRLTVL.

This chain links TRBV10-3 with TRBJ2-7; 7 positions agree with TRBD1. Germline assignment: CDR1 ENHRY and CDR2 SYGVKD. Trimming cost V 6 bases and J 5 bases; bases outside gene matches: 13. This CDR3 spans 15 amino acids. The CDR3: CAIRPSSTGFHEQYF. The CDR3 DNA is TGTGCCATCAGGCCGTCCTCGACAGGGTTCCACGAGCAGTACTTC.

The V gene is TRBV28, the J gene TRBJ2-7; maybe TRBD1 (6 bases). The CDR3 runs 16 residues. CDR1 and CDR2 from the germline V gene are MDHEN and SYDVKM. Trimming stripped 5 bases from V and 0 bases from J, with 17 bases between. CDR3 nucleotide sequence: TGTGCCAGCAGTAGTCCGAGGACAGTTAGCTCCTACGAGCAGTACTTC. Translated: CASSSPRTVSSYEQYF.

The chain is built from TRBV6-5 and TRBJ1-2; D possibly corresponds to TRBD1 (5 bases). V was clipped by 0 bases and J by 8 bases, with 13 bases between them. The length of the CDR3 is 14 residues. CDR1 is MNHEY, CDR2 SVGAGI, per germline. The CDR3 DNA sequence: TGTGCCAGCAGTTACTCGGAGGGGAAGTGGGGCTACACCTTC. Its translation: CASSYSEGKWGYTF.

The rearrangement joins TRBV28 to TRBJ2-7; D is possibly TRBD1 (5 bases). The CDR3 consists of 13 residues. In germline, CDR1 is MDHEN, CDR2 SYDVKM. Trimming shortened V by 3 bases and J by 11 bases, and 17 bases separated the two germline ends. CDR3 loop: CASSFETEEEKYF. The CDR3 DNA follows: TGTGCCAGCAGTTTCGAGACAGAAGAGGAAAAGTACTTC.

Details on this clone: A junction end diverges from the germline sequence, so it may reflect a read error. Other DNA variants within this sample encode the same CDR3. J is TRBJ1-1 and V is TRBV5-4, with D unclear. This CDR3 has 11 residues. Germline CDR1 is SGHNT and CDR2 is YYREEE (reference sequence). The CDR3 sequence is CASSLNTEAFF. DNA of the CDR3: TGTGCCAGCAGCTTGAATACTGAAGCTTTCTTT. The whole variable domain, filled in from reference TRBV5-4 and TRBJ1-1, reads ETGVTQSPTHLIKTRGQQVTLRCSSQSGHNTVSWYQQALGQGPQFIFQYYREEENGRGNFPPRFSGLQFPNYSSELNVNALELDDSALYLCASSLNTEAFFGQGTRLTVV.

This chain uses TRBV5-1 with TRBJ2-4, with a tentative D call TRBD2 (5 bases). The CDR3 spans 13 residues. In germline, CDR1 is SGHRS, CDR2 YFSETQ. Trimming cost V 0 bases and J 9 bases, with 10 bases left between them. CDR3 loop: CASSLEAAGIQYF. The CDR3 DNA reads TGCGCCAGCAGCTTGGAGGCGGCGGGCATTCAGTACTTC.

This clone was counted between two and nine times. The chain recombines TRBV7-6 with TRBJ2-7; 12 positions match TRBD2. The V and J ends lost 6 bases and 6 bases, in that order; junction bases with no gene match: 15. Germline CDR1 is SGHVS and CDR2 is FNYEAQ. This CDR3 contains 17 residues. The CDR3 sequence: CASRTTSGSLGSLEQYF. CDR3 sequence (DNA): TGTGCCAGCAGAACGACTAGCGGGAGTCTGGGATCCCTCGAGCAGTACTTC.

V is TRBV19 and J is TRBJ2-2; D ambiguous. V lost 7 bases to trimming and J lost 6 bases, with 15 bases between them. The germline gives CDR1 LNHDA, CDR2 SQIVND (reference sequence). This CDR3 comprises 14 residues. The CDR3 is CASIGGHEPGELFF. The CDR3, as DNA: TGTGCCAGTATAGGCGGCCACGAACCCGGGGAGCTGTTTTTT.